This record concerns one T cell receptor (beta chain) sequence. As originally analysed: Reference gene primer amplification gave nucleated cell count estimates. TCRdb's copy holds only in-frame clones and misses some; the assay was immunoSEQ multiplex PCR. Clone size and the V and J calls come from that table; the DNA yielded D and trimming. The sample lists around 83,000 clones, roughly 86% occurring once. This sample is part of a study of blood T cell repertoires in COVID-19. Study context: Spain, Italy and the United States supplied samples that represented acute and convalescent COVID-19. PBMCs, B-cell-depleted T cells, or T cells provided the cDNA or gDNA that made up the material.

The CDR3 is made up of 14 amino acids. Germline V CDR1 and CDR2: MNHEY, SVGAGI. Trimming removed 2 bases from V and 7 bases from J, with 14 bases in between. The receptor comes from an elderly man with active or convalescent COVID-19. The chain links TRBV6-5 to TRBJ1-1; the D gene is possibly TRBD1 (6 bases). Material: peripheral blood. The CDR3 reads CASSYNQGRVEAFF. The CDR3, as DNA: TGTGCCAGCAGTTACAATCAGGGGAGGGTTGAAGCTTTCTTT.